Shown below are 21 T cell receptor beta chains from a single sample sequenced in a study of blood T cell repertoires in COVID-19. Using immunoSEQ multiplex PCR, the repertoire was profiled, and TCRdb retains in-frame clones only, with some absent. Seen here are about 310,000 clones, 87% observed once, and the top ten hold 1%. Sequenced material: peripheral blood. These receptors came from a man aged 50-60 years with active or convalescent COVID-19.

The chain is built from TRBV7-3 and TRBJ2-1; perhaps TRBD1 as D (5 bases). The CDR3 has 15 residues. In germline, CDR1 is SGHTA, CDR2 FQGTGA. Trimming left V 5 bases short and J 3 bases short, with 14 bases between. The CDR3 protein is CASSLGLTDYNEQFF. The DNA for the CDR3 is TGTGCCAGCAGCCTGGGTTTGACAGACTACAATGAGCAGTTCTTC. Full variable domain (rest looked up from reference TRBV7-3 and TRBJ2-1): GAGVSQTPSNKVTEKGKYVELRCDPISGHTALYWYRQSLGQGPEFLIYFQGTGAADDSGLPNDRFFAVRPEGSVSTLKIQRTERGDSAVYLCASSLGLTDYNEQFFGPGTRLTVL.

This rearrangement joins TRBV5-6 to TRBJ2-1, with a tentative D call TRBD2 (5 bases). The V end lost 3 bases, the J end lost 10 bases, and 8 bases lay between the germline ends. The germline V gene has CDR1 SGHDT and CDR2 YYEEEE. The CDR3 is 11 amino acids. The CDR3 sequence: CASSSSGEQFF. Here the CDR3 DNA reads TGTGCCAGCAGCTCCTCGGGGGAGCAGTTCTTC.

This clone has only a few counts. This chain links TRBV15 with TRBJ1-2; D uncertain. Looked up from germline, CDR1 is LNHNV and CDR2 is YYDKDF (reference sequence). The ends were cut back, 6 bases at V and 0 bases at J, with 11 bases in the middle. The CDR3 runs to 14 residues. The CDR3 coding sequence is TGTGCCACCAGAACAACGGGATCTAACTATGGCTACACCTTC. The encoded protein is CATRTTGSNYGYTF.

The V gene is TRBV9, the J gene TRBJ1-1; D not certain. V was pared by 0 bases and J by 1 base, with 10 bases between. Germline CDR1 SGDLS, CDR2 YYNGEE. This CDR3 is built from 15 residues. The DNA for the CDR3 is TGTGCCAGCAGCGTAGGAACAAGTCAGAACACTGAAGCTTTCTTT. Translation gives CASSVGTSQNTEAFF.

The chain is built from TRBV4-1 and TRBJ1-6; 8 bases map to TRBD1. V shed 5 bases and J 11 bases; nucleotides not matched to a gene: 11. The CDR3 spans 15 residues. The germline gives CDR1 MGHRA, CDR2 YSYEKL. The CDR3 DNA reads TGCGCCAGCAGCAAGACCGGGACAGGTTCACCACCCCTCCACTTT. It is translated as CASSKTGTGSPPLHF.

The gene calls are TRBV6-5 and TRBJ2-2, with D hard to call. This CDR3 spans 14 amino acids. Trimming took 5 bases from V and 4 from J, leaving 11 bases between them. Germline loops: CDR1 MNHEY, CDR2 SVGAGI. CDR3 residues: CASSRLVGTGELFF. In DNA form, the CDR3 reads TGTGCCAGCAGTCGCCTAGTCGGCACCGGGGAGCTGTTTTTT.

This clone was seen just once. V gene TRBV5-1 combines with J gene TRBJ2-1, with D tentatively TRBD2 (6 bases). This CDR3 spans 17 amino acids. The germline V gene encodes CDR1 SGHRS and CDR2 YFSETQ. The V end lost 4 bases, the J end lost 7 bases, and 24 bases lay between the germline ends. CDR3 nucleotide sequence: TGCGCCAGCAGCCAAATGAAGGAGGCCCAAGGAGGGAATGAGCAGTTCTTC. Translating it yields CASSQMKEAQGGNEQFF.

The V call is TRBV28, the J call TRBJ2-5; 10 nucleotides agree with TRBD2. Trimming took 2 bases from V and 5 from J; bases not matched to a gene: 8. The CDR3 is 16 amino acids. Germline V gene lookup returns CDR1 MDHEN and CDR2 SYDVKM. The CDR3 is CASSLSGGARGETQYF. The CDR3, as DNA: TGTGCCAGCAGTTTAAGCGGGGGGGCGCGAGGCGAGACCCAGTACTTC.

The chain links TRBV25-1 to TRBJ2-3, with D possibly being TRBD1 (6 bases). The germline V gene encodes CDR1 MGHDK and CDR2 SYGVNS. V was cut by 4 bases and J by 0 bases, with 20 bases left in between. This CDR3 has 18 residues. CDR3 bases: TGTGCCAGCAGTGCAATTTTCCAGGGGACCACTAGCACAGATACGCAGTATTTT. Translation gives CASSAIFQGTTSTDTQYF.

The chain links TRBV4-3 to TRBJ2-7, with a tentative D call TRBD2 (7 bases). The germline V and J ends were trimmed by 0 bases and 6 bases, with 15 bases remaining between them. Germline V gene data show CDR1 as LGHNA and CDR2 as YSLEER. The CDR3 has 15 residues. CDR3 region: CASSQEEGGLGEQYF. The CDR3 bases are TGCGCCAGCAGCCAAGAGGAGGGGGGGCTGGGCGAGCAGTACTTC.

Concerning this clone itself: One junction end disagrees with the germline gene, perhaps due to a read error. The chain couples TRBV3-1 (or the pseudogene TRBV3-2) to TRBJ2-7, with TRBD1 as a possible D gene (6 bases). CDR3 length: 13 residues. Germline V lookup: CDR1 LGHDT, CDR2 YNNKEL (reference sequence). The CDR3 DNA reads TGTGCCAGCAGCCCTACCCCACCTACCGGGACAACCTTC. This gives the protein CASSPTPPTGTTF.

This sequence joins TRBV19 and TRBJ1-5, with unresolved D. V lost 7 bases and J lost 1, with 8 bases in between. This CDR3 spans 13 amino acids. Germline V gene lookup returns CDR1 LNHDA and CDR2 SQIVND (reference sequence). The CDR3 sequence is CASKLGSNQPQHF. In DNA form, the CDR3 reads TGTGCCAGTAAGTTGGGCAGCAATCAGCCCCAGCATTTT.

The rearrangement joins TRBV4-3 to TRBJ1-2, with D tentatively TRBD1 (6 bases). Trimming took 4 bases from V and 7 from J, leaving 19 bases between them. There are 15 residues in the CDR3. CDR1 and CDR2 from the germline V gene are LGHNA and YSLEER. In DNA, the CDR3 is TGCGCCAGCAGCCCCCTCCTGCTAGGGGGGGTTGGCTACACCTTC. Translation: CASSPLLLGGVGYTF.

The sample holds one count of this clone. The gene calls are TRBV18 and TRBJ1-6; 8 bases fit TRBD1. The CDR3 has 18 amino acids. V lost 1 base and J lost 5; bases outside the gene matches: 10. Germline CDR1 and CDR2: KGHSH and LQKENI. CDR3 sequence reads: CASSPREQGGFNNSPLHF. DNA of the CDR3: TGTGCCAGCTCACCACGGGAACAGGGGGGATTCAATAATTCACCCCTCCACTTT.

This chain links TRBV24-1 with TRBJ2-7, with 10 nucleotides matching TRBD1. With V trimmed by 4 bases and J by 2 bases, 13 bases remained unmatched. This CDR3 has 18 residues. The germline V gene has CDR1 KGHDR and CDR2 SFDVKD. The CDR3 region is CATSELSRGDRGTYEQYF. DNA for the CDR3: TGTGCCACCAGTGAACTCTCCCGGGGGGACAGGGGAACCTACGAGCAGTACTTC.

This chain connects TRBV9 to TRBJ2-1, with D possibly being TRBD1 (5 bases). This CDR3 is built from 15 residues. Trimming cost V 3 bases and J 1 base, with 11 bases left between them. Germline loops: CDR1 SGDLS, CDR2 YYNGEE. This CDR3 reads CASSERGISYNEQFF. The CDR3, as DNA: TGTGCCAGCAGCGAAAGGGGAATTTCCTACAATGAGCAGTTCTTC.

The gene calls are TRBV7-8 and TRBJ2-5; the match to TRBD2 covers 14 bases. Trimming cost V 1 base and J 5 bases; bases outside gene matches: 3. The length of the CDR3 is 16 residues. Germline V CDR1 and CDR2: SGHVS, FQNEAQ. This CDR3 is CASSLGLAGGYETQYF. The CDR3 DNA reads TGTGCCAGCAGCTTAGGACTAGCGGGAGGGTATGAGACCCAGTACTTC.

The chain is built from TRBV7-3 and TRBJ1-6; D is uncertain. Looked up from germline, CDR1 is SGHTA and CDR2 is FQGTGA. The CDR3 sequence is 15 residues long. V gave up 0 bases and J gave up 5 bases, with 8 bases separating them. The CDR3 DNA follows: TGTGCCAGCAGCTTAACAGGAGATCATAATTCACCCCTCCACTTT. It is translated as CASSLTGDHNSPLHF. Drawing the rest from reference TRBV7-3 and TRBJ1-6, the complete variable domain is GAGVSQTPSNKVTEKGKYVELRCDPISGHTALYWYRQSLGQGPEFLIYFQGTGAADDSGLPNDRFFAVRPEGSVSTLKIQRTERGDSAVYLCASSLTGDHNSPLHFGNGTRLTVT.

The V and J genes are TRBV5-4 and TRBJ1-4; 7 bases match TRBD1. Germline values: CDR1 SGHNT, CDR2 YYREEE (reference sequence). The CDR3 covers 14 residues. Trimming took 9 bases from V and 4 from J; bases not matched to a gene: 9. CDR3 coding DNA: TGTGCCACCTCTCCCAGGGGGAGTAATGAAAAACTGTTTTTT. Its translation is CATSPRGSNEKLFF.

The V call is TRBV7-2, the J call TRBJ2-7; D uncertain. Germline V gene sequence: CDR1 SGHTA, CDR2 FQGNSA. V lost 0 bases and J 3 bases, leaving 9 bases between the germline ends. CDR3 length: 14 amino acids. CDR3 sequence: CASSLAPQVYEQYF. CDR3 sequence (DNA): TGTGCCAGCAGCTTAGCGCCCCAGGTCTACGAGCAGTACTTC. Using reference TRBV7-2 and TRBJ2-7 for the parts outside the CDR3, the full variable domain is GAGVSQSPSNKVTEKGKDVELRCDPISGHTALYWYRQSLGQGLEFLIYFQGNSAPDKSGLPSDRFSAERTGGSVSTLTIQRTQQEDSAVYLCASSLAPQVYEQYFGPGTRLTVT.

J is TRBJ1-2 and V is TRBV11-2; unclear D gene. There are 14 residues in the CDR3. Deletions cut 0 bases from V and 4 bases from J, with 9 bases between. Looked up from germline, CDR1 is SGHAT and CDR2 is FQNNGV. CDR3 in amino acids: CASSLDLRVYGYTF. CDR3 nucleotide sequence: TGTGCCAGCAGCTTAGATCTTAGAGTCTATGGCTACACCTTC. The variable domain in full, completed from reference TRBV11-2 and TRBJ1-2, reads EAGVAQSPRYKIIEKRQSVAFWCNPISGHATLYWYQQILGQGPKLLIQFQNNGVVDDSQLPKDRFSAERLKGVDSTLKIQPAKLEDSAVYLCASSLDLRVYGYTFGSGTRLTVV.